A selection of T cell receptor beta chains follows, all from one sample in a study of T-cell reconstitution after alpha-beta-depleted transplantation in children. Each CDR3 protein is one row after TCRdb ran MiXCR on the PCR reads. Of about 120,000 distinct CDR3 sequences in the sample, around 23% were seen once. This material consisted of PBMCs, mostly from graft donor cells, taken 180 days after TCRalphabeta/CD19-depleted stem cell transplant. These receptors were collected from a male patient aged 2-15 years who had a stem cell transplant for chronic granulomatous disease, so the T cells may come from the graft donor. Each CDR3 is given with its conserved first and last residue. The order of the fields is CDR3 length, V gene, D gene, clone size, J gene, CDR3 DNA, CDR3 protein. D genes are given only for firm matches. A clone size is listed for some rows: how often the clone was seen (once, few, many), or a class if it is expanded.

length: 16; V: TRBV7-2; D: TRBD1; size: .; J: TRBJ2-3; DNA: TGTGCCAGCAGCTTACCTTGGGACAGAAACACAGATACGCAGTATTTT; CDR3: CASSLPWDRNTDTQYF
length: 14; V: TRBV20-1; D: .; size: many; J: TRBJ2-5; DNA: TGCAGTGCCGTCGACAGAATGGGTCTTGAGACCCAGTACTTC; CDR3: CSAVDRMGLETQYF
length: 15; V: TRBV29-1; D: TRBD1; size: .; J: TRBJ2-7; DNA: TGCAGCGTGACAACACCGGGACAGGGGTTCTACGAGCAGTACTTC; CDR3: CSVTTPGQGFYEQYF
length: 9; V: TRBV29-1; D: .; size: .; J: TRBJ1-2; DNA: TGCAGCGTTAGTGTCTGCTACACCTTC; CDR3: CSVSVCYTF
length: 15; V: TRBV12-3/TRBV12-4; D: .; size: many; J: TRBJ2-3; DNA: TGTGCCAGCAGTCCCCAGGGGGGGGCTGCAGATACGCAGTATTTT; CDR3: CASSPQGGAADTQYF
length: 12; V: TRBV5-1; D: TRBD1; size: .; J: TRBJ2-1; DNA: TGCGCCAGCAGCTTGGCGACAGGGGCGCAGTTCTTC; CDR3: CASSLATGAQFF
length: 14; V: TRBV9; D: .; size: few; J: TRBJ2-7; DNA: TGTGCCAGCAGCCCTTCCGGGACAACCTACGAGCAGTACTTC; CDR3: CASSPSGTTYEQYF
length: 12; V: TRBV27; D: .; size: .; J: TRBJ2-7; DNA: TGTGCCAGCAGTGAAGGCACCTACGAGCAGTACTTC; CDR3: CASSEGTYEQYF
length: 14; V: TRBV5-1; D: TRBD2; size: once; J: TRBJ2-3; DNA: TGCGCCAGCACAAGCGGGGGCCCCGCAGATACGCAGTATTTT; CDR3: CASTSGGPADTQYF
length: 16; V: TRBV7-8; D: .; size: few; J: TRBJ2-3; DNA: TGTGCCAGCAGCGACCCCCTAGAATACGGCACAGATACGCAGTATTTT; CDR3: CASSDPLEYGTDTQYF
length: 14; V: TRBV9; D: .; size: .; J: TRBJ2-1; DNA: TGTGCCAGCAGCGAACAAGGGTTGAAGAATGAGCAGTTCTTC; CDR3: CASSEQGLKNEQFF
length: 12; V: TRBV5-1; D: TRBD1; size: .; J: TRBJ2-7; DNA: TGCGCCAGCTCCGGGACAGGGTACGAGCAGTACTTC; CDR3: CASSGTGYEQYF
length: 15; V: TRBV7-2; D: TRBD1; size: few; J: TRBJ1-2; DNA: TGTGCCAGCAGCTCCGTGGGACAGGCCACGTCGGGCTACACCTTC; CDR3: CASSSVGQATSGYTF
length: 15; V: TRBV20-1; D: TRBD2; size: many; J: TRBJ2-7; DNA: TGCAGTGCACGGACGAAGCGGGAGATCATCTACGAGCAGTACTTC; CDR3: CSARTKREIIYEQYF
length: 14; V: TRBV12-3/TRBV12-4; D: .; size: few; J: TRBJ2-6; DNA: TGTGCCAGCAGTTCCCCGGTGGGGCCCAACGTCCTGACTTTC; CDR3: CASSSPVGPNVLTF
length: 14; V: TRBV7-9; D: .; size: .; J: TRBJ2-1; DNA: TGTGCCAGCAGCGCGGGAAGCTCCTACAATGAGCAGTTCTTC; CDR3: CASSAGSSYNEQFF
length: 13; V: TRBV2; D: .; size: many; J: TRBJ2-7; DNA: TGTGCCAGCAGCCGAGTCACTGACTACGAGCAGTACTTC; CDR3: CASSRVTDYEQYF
length: 12; V: TRBV29-1; D: .; size: many; J: TRBJ2-7; DNA: TGCAGCGTTGTTAGCGGCGCCTACGAGCAGTACTTC; CDR3: CSVVSGAYEQYF
length: 15; V: TRBV7-2; D: TRBD2; size: many; J: TRBJ2-7; DNA: TGTGCCAGCAGCTTAACCTGGACTAGCGGCTACGAGCAGTACTTC; CDR3: CASSLTWTSGYEQYF
length: 14; V: TRBV12-3/TRBV12-4; D: .; size: .; J: TRBJ2-2; DNA: TGTGCCAGCAGTTTAGTACGAAGCACCGGGGAGCTGTTTTTT; CDR3: CASSLVRSTGELFF
length: 14; V: TRBV20-1; D: .; size: many; J: TRBJ2-6; DNA: TGCAGTGCTTCCCAGTTATCTGGGGCCAACGTCCTGACTTTC; CDR3: CSASQLSGANVLTF
length: 14; V: TRBV7-9; D: .; size: many; J: TRBJ2-1; DNA: TGTGCCAGCAGTCTTCCTAGTAACCTCTATGAGCAGTTCTTC; CDR3: CASSLPSNLYEQFF
length: 13; V: TRBV12-3/TRBV12-4; D: TRBD2; size: .; J: TRBJ2-1; DNA: TGTGCCAGCAGGCCACTAGCGGGGGGGGAGCAGTTCTTC; CDR3: CASRPLAGGEQFF
length: 13; V: TRBV20-1; D: TRBD2; size: many; J: TRBJ2-7; DNA: TGCAGTGCTTGGCCGGGGGGACCCTACGAGCAGTACTTC; CDR3: CSAWPGGPYEQYF
length: 15; V: TRBV6-2/TRBV6-3; D: .; size: .; J: TRBJ2-2; DNA: TGTGCCAGCAGTTACTCAGGGCGCGTCGCCGGGGAGCTGTTTTTT; CDR3: CASSYSGRVAGELFF
length: 14; V: TRBV20-1; D: .; size: many; J: TRBJ2-7; DNA: TGCAGTGCTAACCCTCTCCGGCATCCCTACGAGCAGTACTTC; CDR3: CSANPLRHPYEQYF
length: 17; V: TRBV12-3/TRBV12-4; D: .; size: few; J: TRBJ1-5; DNA: TGTGCCAGCAGTTTTGGGCTCAGGGGTAAAGGGAATCAGCCCCAGCATTTT; CDR3: CASSFGLRGKGNQPQHF
length: 15; V: TRBV10-2; D: .; size: .; J: TRBJ1-4; DNA: TGCGCCAGCAGTGAGTCTAGAGGGTTTTACGAAAAACTGTTTTTT; CDR3: CASSESRGFYEKLFF
length: 16; V: TRBV20-1; D: .; size: few; J: TRBJ2-2; DNA: TGCAGTGCTAGCGTAACCAGGGTCTTTGGTACCGGGGAGCTGTTTTTT; CDR3: CSASVTRVFGTGELFF
length: 13; V: TRBV5-5; D: .; size: few; J: TRBJ2-1; DNA: TGTGCCAGCAGCTTGGAAGATTACAATGAGCAGTTCTTC; CDR3: CASSLEDYNEQFF
length: 13; V: TRBV20-1; D: .; size: few; J: TRBJ1-6; DNA: TGCAGTGCTAGGAGGCAGGCGGATTCACCCCTCCACTTT; CDR3: CSARRQADSPLHF
length: 15; V: TRBV27; D: .; size: .; J: TRBJ1-5; DNA: TGTGCCAGCGGTCCGAGTTACGACGGTAGTCAGCCCCAGCATTTT; CDR3: CASGPSYDGSQPQHF
length: 13; V: TRBV20-1; D: .; size: .; J: TRBJ1-5; DNA: TGCAGTGCTTACCCGGGGGGTAATCAGCCCCAGCATTTT; CDR3: CSAYPGGNQPQHF
length: 19; V: TRBV12-3/TRBV12-4; D: TRBD2; size: .; J: TRBJ2-5; DNA: TGTGCCTTCTGCGGGACTAGCCGGGGGGGAGGTTTTTGGTGGGAGACCCAGTACTTC; CDR3: CAFCGTSRGGGFWWETQYF
length: 15; V: TRBV29-1; D: TRBD1; size: few; J: TRBJ2-7; DNA: TGCAGCGTTTCCCCGACGCGGACAGGGGGAAACGAGCAGTACTTC; CDR3: CSVSPTRTGGNEQYF
length: 12; V: TRBV28; D: .; size: many; J: TRBJ2-1; DNA: TGTGCCAGCAGGGAGAATTACAATGAGCAGTTCTTC; CDR3: CASRENYNEQFF
length: 15; V: TRBV5-1; D: .; size: few; J: TRBJ2-7; DNA: TGCGCCAGCAGCTGGGATGGGGGTGTCTCCTACGAGCAGTACTTC; CDR3: CASSWDGGVSYEQYF
length: 12; V: TRBV7-2; D: .; size: few; J: TRBJ2-2; DNA: TGTGCCAGCAGCCTGGGTAAAAGGGAGCTGTTTTTT; CDR3: CASSLGKRELFF
length: 17; V: TRBV12-3/TRBV12-4; D: .; size: .; J: TRBJ2-2; DNA: TGTGCCAGCAGTTTTGACCACGGGACCGGTGGCACCGGGGAGCTGTTTTTT; CDR3: CASSFDHGTGGTGELFF
length: 15; V: TRBV20-1; D: TRBD2; size: .; J: TRBJ2-7; DNA: TGCAGTGCTAGAGATGCGAGCGGGGTAGGCTACGAGCAGTACTTC; CDR3: CSARDASGVGYEQYF
length: 18; V: TRBV3-1; D: TRBD2; size: .; J: TRBJ2-5; DNA: TGTGCCAGCAGTAGCAGAGGCCTAGCGGGGACGTACCAAGAGACCCAGTACTTC; CDR3: CASSSRGLAGTYQETQYF
length: 16; V: TRBV7-9; D: TRBD1; size: .; J: TRBJ2-6; DNA: TGTGCCAGCAGCTTCAGACAGGGGGCTGGGGCCAACGTCCTGACTTTC; CDR3: CASSFRQGAGANVLTF
length: 15; V: TRBV5-1; D: TRBD1; size: many; J: TRBJ1-5; DNA: TGCGCCAGCAGCTTGGTGGGGGACAGATATCAGCCCCAGCATTTT; CDR3: CASSLVGDRYQPQHF
length: 12; V: TRBV4-2; D: .; size: .; J: TRBJ2-1; DNA: TGTGCCAGCAGCCAAGATATGAGAGTCCAGTTCTTC; CDR3: CASSQDMRVQFF
length: 11; V: TRBV3-1; D: .; size: .; J: TRBJ2-7; DNA: TGTGCCAGCAGCCAAGAGGGCGAGCAGTACTTC; CDR3: CASSQEGEQYF
length: 15; V: TRBV20-1; D: .; size: few; J: TRBJ2-6; DNA: TGCAGTGCTAGAGATGCCCGGTCTGGGGCCAACGTCCTGACTTTC; CDR3: CSARDARSGANVLTF
length: 13; V: TRBV2; D: .; size: many; J: TRBJ2-1; DNA: TGTGCCAGCCCCGGGGGTTACTACAATGAGCAGTTCTTC; CDR3: CASPGGYYNEQFF
length: 14; V: TRBV12-3/TRBV12-4; D: .; size: many; J: TRBJ2-3; DNA: TGTGCCAGCAGTTTAGGGGGCAGGGGAGATACGCAGTATTTT; CDR3: CASSLGGRGDTQYF
length: 16; V: TRBV12-3/TRBV12-4; D: .; size: few; J: TRBJ2-4; DNA: TGTGCCAGCAGTCCTCGGACAGCTCTAGCCAAAAACATTCAGTACTTC; CDR3: CASSPRTALAKNIQYF
length: 19; V: TRBV7-8; D: .; size: many; J: TRBJ2-2; DNA: TGTGCCAGCAGCTTAGAGGTCCCCGATTGGGGAGGTAGCACCGGGGAGCTGTTTTTT; CDR3: CASSLEVPDWGGSTGELFF
length: 16; V: TRBV28; D: .; size: few; J: TRBJ2-3; DNA: TGTGCCAGCAGTCGCCCCGCTAGCAGAAGCACAGATACGCAGTATTTT; CDR3: CASSRPASRSTDTQYF
length: 17; V: TRBV29-1; D: .; size: .; J: TRBJ2-1; DNA: TGCAGCGTTGAAGATCCCCCCTCGGGGAGGCCCTACAATGAGCAGTTCTTC; CDR3: CSVEDPPSGRPYNEQFF